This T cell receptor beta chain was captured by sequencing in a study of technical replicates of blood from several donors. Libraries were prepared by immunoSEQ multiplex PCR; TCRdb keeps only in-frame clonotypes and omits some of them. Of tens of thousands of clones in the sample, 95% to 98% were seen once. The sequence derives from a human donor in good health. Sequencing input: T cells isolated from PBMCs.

This CDR3 is CASSLGQGGNYGYTF. DNA of the CDR3: TGCGCCAGCAGCTTGGGACAGGGGGGGAACTATGGCTACACCTTC. The chain combines TRBV5-1 with TRBJ1-2; 9 nucleotides match TRBD1. The CDR3 is made up of 15 amino acids. CDR1 and CDR2 (germline): SGHRS, YFSETQ. V shed 0 bases, J shed 2 bases, and the junction held 2 bases outside the gene matches.